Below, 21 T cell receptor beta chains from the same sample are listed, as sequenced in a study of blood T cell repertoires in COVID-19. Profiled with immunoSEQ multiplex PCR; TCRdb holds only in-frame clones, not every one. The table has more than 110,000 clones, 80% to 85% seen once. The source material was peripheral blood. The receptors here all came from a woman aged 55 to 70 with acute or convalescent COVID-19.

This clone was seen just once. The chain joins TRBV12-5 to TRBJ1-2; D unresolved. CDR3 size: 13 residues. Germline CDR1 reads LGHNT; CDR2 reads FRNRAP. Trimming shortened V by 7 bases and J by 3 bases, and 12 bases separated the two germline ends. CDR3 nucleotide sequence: TGTGCTAGTGCCCCCGCGGGCTACTATGGCTACACCTTC. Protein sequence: CASAPAGYYGYTF.

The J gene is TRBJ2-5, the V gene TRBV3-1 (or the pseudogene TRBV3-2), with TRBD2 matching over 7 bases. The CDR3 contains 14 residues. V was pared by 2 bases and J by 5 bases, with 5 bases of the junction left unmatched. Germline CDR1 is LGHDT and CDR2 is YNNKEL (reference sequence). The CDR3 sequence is CASSQWEGPETQYF. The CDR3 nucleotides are TGTGCCAGCAGCCAATGGGAGGGGCCGGAGACCCAGTACTTC.

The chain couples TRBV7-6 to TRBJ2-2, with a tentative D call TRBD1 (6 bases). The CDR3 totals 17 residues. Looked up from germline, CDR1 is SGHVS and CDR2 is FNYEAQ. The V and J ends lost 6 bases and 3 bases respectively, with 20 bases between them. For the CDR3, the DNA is TGTGCCAGCAGACTAGGGGCCGGGGACACCTACACCGGGGAGCTGTTTTTT. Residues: CASRLGAGDTYTGELFF.

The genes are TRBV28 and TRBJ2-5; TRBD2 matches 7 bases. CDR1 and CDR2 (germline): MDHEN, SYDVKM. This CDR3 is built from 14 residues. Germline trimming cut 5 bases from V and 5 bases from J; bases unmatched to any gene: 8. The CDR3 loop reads CASSPRAGQETQYF. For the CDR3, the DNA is TGTGCCAGCAGTCCCAGAGCGGGGCAGGAGACCCAGTACTTC. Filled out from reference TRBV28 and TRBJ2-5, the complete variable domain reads DVKVTQSSRYLVKRTGEKVFLECVQDMDHENMFWYRQDPGLGLRLIYFSYDVKMKEKGDIPEGYSVSREKKERFSLILESASTNQTSMYLCASSPRAGQETQYFGPGTRLLVL.

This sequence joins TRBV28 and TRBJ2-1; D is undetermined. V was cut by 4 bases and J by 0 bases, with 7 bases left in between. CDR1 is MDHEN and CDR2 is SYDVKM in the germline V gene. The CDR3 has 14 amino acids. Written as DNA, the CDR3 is TGTGCCAGCAGTTCCGTTAGCTCCTACAATGAGCAGTTCTTC. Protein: CASSSVSSYNEQFF.

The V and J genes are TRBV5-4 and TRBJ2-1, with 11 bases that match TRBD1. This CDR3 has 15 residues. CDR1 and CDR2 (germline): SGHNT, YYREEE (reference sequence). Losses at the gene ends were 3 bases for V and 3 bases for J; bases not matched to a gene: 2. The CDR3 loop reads CASSWDRGVYNEQFF. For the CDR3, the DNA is TGTGCCAGCAGCTGGGACAGGGGGGTCTACAATGAGCAGTTCTTC. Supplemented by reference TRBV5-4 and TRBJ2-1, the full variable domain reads ETGVTQSPTHLIKTRGQQVTLRCSSQSGHNTVSWYQQALGQGPQFIFQYYREEENGRGNFPPRFSGLQFPNYSSELNVNALELDDSALYLCASSWDRGVYNEQFFGPGTRLTVL.

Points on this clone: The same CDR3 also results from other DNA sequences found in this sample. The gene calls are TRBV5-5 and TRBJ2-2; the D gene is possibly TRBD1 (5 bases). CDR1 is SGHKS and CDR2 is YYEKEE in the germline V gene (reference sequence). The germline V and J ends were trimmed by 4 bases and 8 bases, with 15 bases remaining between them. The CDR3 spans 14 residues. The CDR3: CASSLWGISGELFF. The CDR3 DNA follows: TGTGCCAGCAGCCTATGGGGCATATCGGGGGAGCTGTTTTTT.

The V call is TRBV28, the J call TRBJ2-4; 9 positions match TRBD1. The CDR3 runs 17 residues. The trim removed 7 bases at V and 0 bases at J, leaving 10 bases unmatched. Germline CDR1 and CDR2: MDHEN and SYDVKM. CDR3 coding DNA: TGTGCCAGCAAACGGGACAGGGAACAACTAGCCAAAAACATTCAGTACTTC. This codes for CASKRDREQLAKNIQYF.

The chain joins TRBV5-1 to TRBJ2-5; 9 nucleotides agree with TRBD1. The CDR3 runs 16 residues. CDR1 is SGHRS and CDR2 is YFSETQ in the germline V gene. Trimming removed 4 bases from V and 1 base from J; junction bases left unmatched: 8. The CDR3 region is CASSHGQGRSQETQYF. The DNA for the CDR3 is TGCGCCAGCAGCCACGGACAGGGGCGCTCCCAAGAGACCCAGTACTTC.

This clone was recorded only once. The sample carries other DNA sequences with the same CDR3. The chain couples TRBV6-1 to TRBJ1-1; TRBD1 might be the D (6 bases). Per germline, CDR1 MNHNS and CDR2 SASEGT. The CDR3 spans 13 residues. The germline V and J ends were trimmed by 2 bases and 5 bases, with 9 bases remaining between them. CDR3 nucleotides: TGTGCCAGCAGTGAATTTCAGGGGACTGAAGCTTTCTTT. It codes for CASSEFQGTEAFF.

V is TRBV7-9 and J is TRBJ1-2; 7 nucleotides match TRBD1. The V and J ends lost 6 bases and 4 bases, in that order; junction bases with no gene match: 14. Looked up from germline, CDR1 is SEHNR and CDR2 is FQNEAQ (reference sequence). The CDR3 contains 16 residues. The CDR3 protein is CASRRIQGGGSYGYTF. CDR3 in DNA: TGTGCCAGCAGACGAATCCAGGGGGGAGGTAGCTATGGCTACACCTTC.

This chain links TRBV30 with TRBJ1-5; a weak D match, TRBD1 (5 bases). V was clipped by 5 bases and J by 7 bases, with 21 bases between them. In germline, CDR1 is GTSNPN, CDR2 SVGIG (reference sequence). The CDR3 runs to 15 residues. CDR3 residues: CAWSPGTATGQPQHF. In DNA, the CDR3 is TGTGCCTGGTCCCCCGGGACTGCCACGGGGCAGCCCCAGCATTTT. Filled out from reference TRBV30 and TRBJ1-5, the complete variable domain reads SQTIHQWPATLVQPVGSPLSLECTVEGTSNPNLYWYRQAAGRGLQLLFYSVGIGQISSEVPQNLSASRPQDRQFILSSKKLLLSDSGFYLCAWSPGTATGQPQHFGDGTRLSIL.

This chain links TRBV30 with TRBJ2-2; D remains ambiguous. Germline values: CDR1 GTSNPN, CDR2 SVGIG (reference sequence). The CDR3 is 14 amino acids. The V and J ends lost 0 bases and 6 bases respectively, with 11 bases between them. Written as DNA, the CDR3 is TGTGCCTGGAGTGTGGATAGCTGGGCCGGGGAGCTGTTTTTT. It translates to CAWSVDSWAGELFF.

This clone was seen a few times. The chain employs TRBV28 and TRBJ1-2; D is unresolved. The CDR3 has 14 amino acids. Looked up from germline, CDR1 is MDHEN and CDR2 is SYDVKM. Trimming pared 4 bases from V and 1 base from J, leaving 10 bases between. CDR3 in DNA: TGTGCCAGCAGTTCGGCCGGGGATAACTATGGCTACACCTTC. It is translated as CASSSAGDNYGYTF.

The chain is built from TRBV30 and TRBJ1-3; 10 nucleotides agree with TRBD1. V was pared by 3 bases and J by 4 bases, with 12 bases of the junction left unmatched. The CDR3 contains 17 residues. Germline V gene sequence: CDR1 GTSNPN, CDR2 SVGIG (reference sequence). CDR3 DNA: TGTGCCTGGAGCCGACGGGGGTCGACAGGGGGCGGAAACACCATATATTTT. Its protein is CAWSRRGSTGGGNTIYF.

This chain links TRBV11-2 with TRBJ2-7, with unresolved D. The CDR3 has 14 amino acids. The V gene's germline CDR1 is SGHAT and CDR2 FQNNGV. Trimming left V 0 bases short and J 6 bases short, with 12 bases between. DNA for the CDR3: TGTGCCAGCAGCTTAGATCGGGTCGTGGGCGAGCAGTACTTC. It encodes CASSLDRVVGEQYF.

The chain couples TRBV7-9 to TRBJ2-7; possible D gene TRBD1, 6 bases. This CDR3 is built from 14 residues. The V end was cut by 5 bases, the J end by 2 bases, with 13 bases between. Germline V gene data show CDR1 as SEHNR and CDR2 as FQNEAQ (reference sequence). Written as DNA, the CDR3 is TGTGCCAGCAGCAGAGACAGGTTTACCTACGAGCAGTACTTC. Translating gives CASSRDRFTYEQYF.

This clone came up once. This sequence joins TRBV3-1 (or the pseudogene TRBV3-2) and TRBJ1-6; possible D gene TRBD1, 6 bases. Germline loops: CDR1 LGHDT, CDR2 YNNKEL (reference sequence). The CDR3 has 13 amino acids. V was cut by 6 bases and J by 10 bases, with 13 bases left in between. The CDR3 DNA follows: TGTGCCAGCAGACCAGGGGTGGGATCACCCCTCCACTTT. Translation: CASRPGVGSPLHF.

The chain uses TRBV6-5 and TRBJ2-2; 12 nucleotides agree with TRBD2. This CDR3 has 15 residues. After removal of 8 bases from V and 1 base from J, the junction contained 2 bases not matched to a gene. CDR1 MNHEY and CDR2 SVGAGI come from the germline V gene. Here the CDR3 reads CASETSGGNTGELFF. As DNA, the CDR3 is TGTGCCAGCGAGACTAGCGGGGGGAACACCGGGGAGCTGTTTTTT.

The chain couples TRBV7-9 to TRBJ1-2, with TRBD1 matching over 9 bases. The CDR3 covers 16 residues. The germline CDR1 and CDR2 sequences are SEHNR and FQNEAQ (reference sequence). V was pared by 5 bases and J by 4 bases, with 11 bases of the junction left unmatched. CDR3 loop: CASSPQGAPGVYGYTF. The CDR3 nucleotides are TGTGCCAGCAGCCCACAGGGGGCTCCCGGGGTCTATGGCTACACCTTC.

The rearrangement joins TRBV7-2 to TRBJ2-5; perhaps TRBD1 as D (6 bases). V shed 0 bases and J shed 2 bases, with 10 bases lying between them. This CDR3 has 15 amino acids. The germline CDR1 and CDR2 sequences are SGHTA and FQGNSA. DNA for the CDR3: TGTGCCAGCAGCTTAGCGCAGGGGACACAAGAGACCCAGTACTTC. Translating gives CASSLAQGTQETQYF.